The 24 T cell receptor beta chains below come from one sample, sequenced in a study of shared clonotypes between healthy human individuals. Data came from immunoSEQ multiplex PCR; TCRdb stores just in-frame clones and leaves some out. This sample has around 690,000 clones; around 90% occur once, and the top ten carry 30% to 35%. Sequencing was carried out using memory CD8+ T cells from PBMCs. Described subset: CD45RO+ cells pooled with CCR7-negative TemRA cells. Source of these receptors: a man aged 18 to 30 in good health. Some clones in this sample may be carry-over from other donors' samples.

The J gene is TRBJ1-2, the V gene TRBV6-1, with TRBD1 as a possible D gene (6 bases). Germline CDR1 reads MNHNS; CDR2 reads SASEGT. The length of the CDR3 is 17 residues. The V end lost 0 bases, the J end lost 3 bases, and 17 bases lay between the germline ends. This CDR3 is CASSEATGWESDYGYTF. CDR3 nucleotides: TGTGCCAGCAGTGAAGCGACAGGTTGGGAAAGTGACTATGGCTACACCTTC.

V and J are TRBV4-3 and TRBJ2-3; the match to TRBD1 covers 7 bases. Germline V gives CDR1 LGHNA, CDR2 YSLEER. The CDR3 spans 19 residues. The J segment lost 0 bases and the V segment lost 2 bases, leaving 14 bases of the junction unmatched. In DNA, the CDR3 is TGCGCCAGCAGCCAACTCCTATATTCCGGGACAGTAAGCACAGATACGCAGTATTTT. Its protein is CASSQLLYSGTVSTDTQYF.

The gene calls are TRBV27 and TRBJ2-7, with D possibly being TRBD1 (5 bases). V lost 6 bases, J lost 5 bases, and 14 bases lay in between. CDR1 is MNHEY, CDR2 SMNVEV, per germline (reference sequence). This CDR3 has 13 residues. In nucleotides, the CDR3 is TGTGCCAGCAGATCGACAGTTTCCCACGAGCAGTACTTC. This codes for CASRSTVSHEQYF.

The chain uses TRBV28 and TRBJ2-5, with D unresolved. In germline, CDR1 is MDHEN, CDR2 SYDVKM. Trimming removed 2 bases at V and 1 base at J, with 5 bases between. This CDR3 is built from 13 residues. The chain's CDR3 is CASSLSLQETQYF. CDR3 bases: TGTGCCAGCAGTTTAAGCCTCCAAGAGACCCAGTACTTC.

The J gene is TRBJ2-5, the V gene TRBV30; D call uncertain. Germline V lookup: CDR1 GTSNPN, CDR2 SVGIG (reference sequence). V shed 2 bases and J shed 4 bases, with 8 bases lying between them. The CDR3 runs 12 residues. CDR3 in DNA: TGTGCCTGGAGTACGGTCGGAGAGACCCAGTACTTC. Translating gives CAWSTVGETQYF.

The chain has TRBV7-9 and TRBJ2-7, with D perhaps assigned TRBD1 or TRBD2 (5 bases each). CDR3 size: 14 residues. V shed 5 bases and J shed 7 bases, with 18 bases lying between them. Germline V gene lookup returns CDR1 SEHNR and CDR2 FQNEAQ (reference sequence). CDR3 loop: CASSPGTGSGEQYF. The DNA of the CDR3 is TGTGCCAGCAGCCCTGGGACGGGATCCGGGGAGCAGTACTTC.

The V call is TRBV28, the J call TRBJ2-2, with D maybe TRBD2 (5 bases). This CDR3 is 16 amino acids long. Germline values: CDR1 MDHEN, CDR2 SYDVKM. Trimming stripped 6 bases from V and 0 bases from J, with 14 bases between. The CDR3 DNA reads as TGTGCCAGCAGACCCGACTATCTCACGAACACCGGGGAGCTGTTTTTT. Its translation: CASRPDYLTNTGELFF.

This clone was recorded once. The V call is TRBV7-9, the J call TRBJ2-1, with 12 positions matching TRBD2. V lost 5 bases and J lost 10; bases outside the gene matches: 12. CDR1 is SEHNR, CDR2 FQNEAQ, per germline (reference sequence). CDR3 length: 16 residues. For the CDR3, the DNA is TGTGCCAGCAGCCGGGGGCTAGCGGGAGGGCCCCGGGAGCAGTTCTTC. Protein sequence: CASSRGLAGGPREQFF.

The chain is built from TRBV28 and TRBJ2-7; 8 bases fit TRBD2. Germline CDR1 MDHEN, CDR2 SYDVKM. The CDR3 length is 14 residues. V dropped 3 bases and J dropped 4; count of bases not matched to a gene: 5. The CDR3 DNA reads as TGTGCCAGCAGTTTGAGACTAGCGAGGTACGAGCAGTACTTC. Translated: CASSLRLARYEQYF.

This clone appeared once. The rearrangement uses TRBV28 and TRBJ2-5, with 7 bases lining up with TRBD2. Germline values: CDR1 MDHEN, CDR2 SYDVKM. V lost 6 bases to trimming and J lost 7 bases; unmatched junction nucleotides: 8. This CDR3 spans 13 amino acids. DNA of the CDR3: TGTGCCAGCAGACCGGGGACTATGGGGACCCAGTACTTC. Translating gives CASRPGTMGTQYF.

The chain has TRBV4-3 and TRBJ2-1, with 8 bases identical to TRBD2. With V trimmed by 0 bases and J by 8 bases, 12 bases remained unmatched. Germline lookup yields CDR1 LGHNA and CDR2 YSLEER. CDR3 size: 17 residues. CDR3 sequence (DNA): TGCGCCAGCAGCCAAGATGAAGGGACTAGTCTGTTGGATGAGCAGTTCTTC. Encoded protein: CASSQDEGTSLLDEQFF.

The chain links TRBV28 to TRBJ2-7; maybe TRBD2 (6 bases). The CDR3 is made up of 18 amino acids. From germline, CDR1 is MDHEN and CDR2 SYDVKM. V was pared by 2 bases and J by 3 bases, with 23 bases between. The CDR3 coding sequence is TGTGCCAGCAGTTTACTCCGGGGGTACCCAAGGGAGGTCTACGAGCAGTACTTC. Translating gives CASSLLRGYPREVYEQYF.

This chain connects TRBV10-3 to TRBJ2-3; the D is unclear. Trimming took off 6 bases at V and 6 bases at J, with 13 bases between the two ends. The CDR3 runs 13 residues. Germline loops: CDR1 ENHRY, CDR2 SYGVKD. CDR3 protein: CAISEPTTDTQYF. In DNA form, the CDR3 reads TGTGCCATCAGCGAACCCACAACGGATACGCAGTATTTT.

The rearrangement links TRBV19 to TRBJ2-7; 7 bases line up with TRBD2. The junction had 5 bases not matched to a gene; V was cut back by 5 bases and J by 7 bases. From germline, CDR1 is LNHDA and CDR2 SQIVND (reference sequence). The CDR3 totals 12 residues. CDR3 protein: CASSPPGGEQYF. The CDR3 DNA reads TGTGCCAGTAGTCCCCCCGGGGGGGAGCAGTACTTC.

The chain has TRBV19 and TRBJ1-2; D might be TRBD1 (6 bases). V lost 3 bases and J 4 bases, leaving 15 bases between the germline ends. From germline, CDR1 is LNHDA and CDR2 SQIVND (reference sequence). CDR3 length: 15 amino acids. The CDR3 sequence is CASSIGRGPSYGYTF. CDR3 nucleotide sequence: TGTGCCAGTAGTATTGGCAGGGGTCCTAGCTATGGCTACACCTTC.

This chain uses TRBV28 with TRBJ2-6, with D possibly being TRBD1 or TRBD2 (5 bases each). From germline, CDR1 is MDHEN and CDR2 SYDVKM. V shed 3 bases and J shed 0 bases, with 12 bases lying between them. There are 17 residues in the CDR3. CDR3 residues: CASSLPGRTSGANVLTF. The CDR3 DNA follows: TGTGCCAGCAGTTTGCCGGGACGCACCTCTGGGGCCAACGTCCTGACTTTC.

The chain couples TRBV9 to TRBJ2-7; D might be TRBD1 (6 bases). Deletions cut 0 bases from V and 2 bases from J, with 15 bases between. The V gene's germline CDR1 is SGDLS and CDR2 YYNGEE. This CDR3 is built from 16 residues. The CDR3 bases are TGTGCCAGCAGCGTAGGGGATGCCCAGGGGACCTACGAGCAGTACTTC. Translation gives CASSVGDAQGTYEQYF.

The chain is built from TRBV18 and TRBJ1-1, with D maybe TRBD1 (6 bases). The V end was cut by 2 bases, the J end by 4 bases, with 14 bases between. The CDR3 runs 15 residues. In germline, CDR1 is KGHSH, CDR2 LQKENI. In DNA, the CDR3 is TGTGCCAGCTCACCAGTAGACGGGGGCCCCACTGAAGCTTTCTTT. Translated: CASSPVDGGPTEAFF.

This rearrangement joins TRBV29-1 to TRBJ1-1; D remains ambiguous. V was shortened by 1 base and J by 0 bases, with 12 bases between the two germline ends. Germline CDR1 is SQVTM and CDR2 is ANQGSEA. CDR3 length equals 15 residues. The CDR3 here is CSVEVDTVLNTEAFF. The CDR3 coding sequence is TGCAGCGTTGAAGTAGACACGGTCCTGAACACTGAAGCTTTCTTT.

This sequence joins TRBV7-9 and TRBJ1-2; 7 nucleotides line up with TRBD1. The CDR3 runs 16 residues. The J segment lost 4 bases and the V segment lost 0 bases, leaving 8 bases of the junction unmatched. The germline gives CDR1 SEHNR, CDR2 FQNEAQ (reference sequence). CDR3 loop: CASSLAATGSPYGYTF. CDR3 DNA: TGTGCCAGCAGCTTAGCGGCGACAGGGAGTCCCTATGGCTACACCTTC.

This sequence joins TRBV4-1 and TRBJ2-7, with 8 bases that match TRBD2. J gave up 3 bases and V 0 bases, and 10 bases lay outside the gene matches. Germline V gene data show CDR1 as MGHRA and CDR2 as YSYEKL. The length of the CDR3 is 17 residues. The CDR3 DNA reads TGCGCCAGCAGCCAAGATCCCCCCCTAGCGGGTTTCTACGAGCAGTACTTC. This translates into CASSQDPPLAGFYEQYF.

In its sample, this clone was seen once. The J gene is TRBJ2-5, the V gene TRBV7-3; no clear D gene. Germline V CDR1 and CDR2: SGHTA, FQGTGA. Trimming left V 1 base short and J 5 bases short, with 14 bases between. There are 15 residues in the CDR3. CDR3 sequence: CASSLIGSVGETQYF. CDR3 nucleotide sequence: TGTGCCAGCAGCTTAATTGGTTCCGTGGGGGAGACCCAGTACTTC.

The CDR3 loop reads CASSVATGAGYGYTF. In nucleotides, the CDR3 is TGTGCCAGCAGCGTAGCTACCGGGGCCGGCTATGGCTACACCTTC. The genes are TRBV9 and TRBJ1-2, with a weak D call TRBD1 (5 bases). Trimming removed 0 bases at V and 4 bases at J, with 13 bases between. The CDR3 consists of 15 residues. Germline CDR1 is SGDLS and CDR2 is YYNGEE.

CDR3 protein: CASSPGEGSTEAFF. The CDR3 DNA follows: TGTGCCAGCAGCCCAGGGGAGGGGAGCACTGAAGCTTTCTTT. The V gene is TRBV7-2, the J gene TRBJ1-1, with D possibly matching TRBD1 (6 bases). Germline V gene lookup returns CDR1 SGHTA and CDR2 FQGNSA. The CDR3 length is 14 residues. The germline V and J ends were trimmed by 5 bases and 4 bases, with 14 bases remaining between them.